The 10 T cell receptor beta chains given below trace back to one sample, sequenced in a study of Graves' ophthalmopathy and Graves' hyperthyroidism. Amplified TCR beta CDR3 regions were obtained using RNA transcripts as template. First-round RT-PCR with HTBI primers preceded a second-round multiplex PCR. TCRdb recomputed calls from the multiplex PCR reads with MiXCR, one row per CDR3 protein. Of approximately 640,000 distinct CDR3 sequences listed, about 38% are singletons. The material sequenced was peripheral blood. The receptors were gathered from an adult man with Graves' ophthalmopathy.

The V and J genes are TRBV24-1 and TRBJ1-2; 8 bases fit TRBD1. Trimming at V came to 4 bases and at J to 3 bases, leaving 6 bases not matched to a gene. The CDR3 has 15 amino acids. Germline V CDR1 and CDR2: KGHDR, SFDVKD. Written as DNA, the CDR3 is TGTGCCACCAGTGACGCGGACAGGGATCACTATGGCTACACCTTC. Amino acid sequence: CATSDADRDHYGYTF.

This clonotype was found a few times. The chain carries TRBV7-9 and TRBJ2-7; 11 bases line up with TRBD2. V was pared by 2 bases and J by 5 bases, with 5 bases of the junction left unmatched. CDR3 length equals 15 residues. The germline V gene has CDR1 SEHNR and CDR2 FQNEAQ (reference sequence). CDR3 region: CASSLLVAGGHEQYF. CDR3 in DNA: TGTGCCAGCAGCTTACTGGTAGCGGGAGGGCACGAGCAGTACTTC.

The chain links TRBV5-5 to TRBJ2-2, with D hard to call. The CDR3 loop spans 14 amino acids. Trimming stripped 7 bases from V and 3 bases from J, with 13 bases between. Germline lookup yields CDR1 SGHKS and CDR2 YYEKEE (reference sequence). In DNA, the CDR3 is TGTGCCAGCGGAATATACGGCGACACCGGGGAGCTGTTTTTT. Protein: CASGIYGDTGELFF.

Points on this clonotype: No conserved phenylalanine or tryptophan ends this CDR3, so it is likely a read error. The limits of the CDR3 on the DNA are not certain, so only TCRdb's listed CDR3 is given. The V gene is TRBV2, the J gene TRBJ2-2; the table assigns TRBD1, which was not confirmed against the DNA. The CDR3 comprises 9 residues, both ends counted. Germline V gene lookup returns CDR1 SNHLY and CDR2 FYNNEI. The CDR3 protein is CASSERRQG.

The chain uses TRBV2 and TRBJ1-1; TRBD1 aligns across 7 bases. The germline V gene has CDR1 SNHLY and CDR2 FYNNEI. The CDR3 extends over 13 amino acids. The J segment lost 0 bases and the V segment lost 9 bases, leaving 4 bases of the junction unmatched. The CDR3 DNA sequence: TGTGCCAGTCAACAGGGGTTGAACACTGAAGCTTTCTTT. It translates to CASQQGLNTEAFF.

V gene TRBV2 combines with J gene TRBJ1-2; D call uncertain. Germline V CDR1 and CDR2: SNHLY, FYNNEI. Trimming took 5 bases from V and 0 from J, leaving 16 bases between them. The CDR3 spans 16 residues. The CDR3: CASSYSTRRPNYGYTF. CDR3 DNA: TGTGCCAGCAGTTACTCGACTCGGAGGCCTAACTATGGCTACACCTTC.

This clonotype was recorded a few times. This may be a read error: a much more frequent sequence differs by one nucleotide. This CDR3 is CAGSDRGIYSYNSPLHF. For the CDR3, the DNA is TGTGCCGGCAGCGACAGGGGAATTTACTCCTATAATTCACCCCTCCACTTT. The genes are TRBV12-3 or TRBV12-4 and TRBJ1-6, with 8 bases lining up with TRBD1. CDR3 size: 17 residues.

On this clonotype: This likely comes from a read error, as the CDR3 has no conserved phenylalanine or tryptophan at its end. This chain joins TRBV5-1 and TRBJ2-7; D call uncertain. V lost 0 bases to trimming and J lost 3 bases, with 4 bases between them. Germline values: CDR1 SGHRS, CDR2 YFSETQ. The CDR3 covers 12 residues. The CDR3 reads CASSLDFYEQYL. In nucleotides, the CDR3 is TGCGCCAGCAGCTTGGATTTCTACGAGCAGTACCTC.

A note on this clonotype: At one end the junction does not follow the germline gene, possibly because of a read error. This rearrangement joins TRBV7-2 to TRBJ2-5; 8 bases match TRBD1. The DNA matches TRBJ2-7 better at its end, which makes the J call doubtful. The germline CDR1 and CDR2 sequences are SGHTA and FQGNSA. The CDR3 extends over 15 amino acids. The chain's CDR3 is CASSQLGTGNYEQYF. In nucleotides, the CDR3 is TGCGCCAGCAGCCAACTTGGGACAGGCAACTACGAGCAGTACTTC.

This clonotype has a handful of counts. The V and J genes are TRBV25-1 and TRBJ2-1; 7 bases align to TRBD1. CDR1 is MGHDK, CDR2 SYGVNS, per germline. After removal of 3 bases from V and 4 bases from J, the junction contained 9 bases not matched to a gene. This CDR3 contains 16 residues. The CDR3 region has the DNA TGTGCCAGCAGTGATACACCGGGACAGTTATACAATGAGCAGTTCTTC. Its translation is CASSDTPGQLYNEQFF. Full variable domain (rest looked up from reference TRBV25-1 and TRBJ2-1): EADIYQTPRYLVIGTGKKITLECSQTMGHDKMYWYQQDPGMELHLIHYSYGVNSTEKGDLSSESTVSRIRTEHFPLTLESARPSHTSQYLCASSDTPGQLYNEQFFGPGTRLTVL.